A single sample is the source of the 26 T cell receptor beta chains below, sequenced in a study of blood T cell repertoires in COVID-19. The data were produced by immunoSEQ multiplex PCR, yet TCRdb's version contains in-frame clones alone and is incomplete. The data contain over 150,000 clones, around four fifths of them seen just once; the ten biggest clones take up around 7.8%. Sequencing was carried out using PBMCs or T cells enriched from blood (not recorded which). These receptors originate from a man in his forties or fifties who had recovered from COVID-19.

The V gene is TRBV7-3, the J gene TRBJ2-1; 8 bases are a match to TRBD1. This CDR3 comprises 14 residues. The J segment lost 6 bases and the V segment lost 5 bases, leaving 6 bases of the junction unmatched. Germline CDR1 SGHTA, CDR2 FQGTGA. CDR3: CASSRTGPFNEQFF. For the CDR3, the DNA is TGTGCCAGCAGCCGGACAGGGCCCTTCAATGAGCAGTTCTTC.

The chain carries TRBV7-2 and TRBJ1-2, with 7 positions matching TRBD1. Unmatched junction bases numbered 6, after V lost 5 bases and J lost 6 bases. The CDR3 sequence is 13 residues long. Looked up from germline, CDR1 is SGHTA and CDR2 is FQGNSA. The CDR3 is CASSNDREHGYTF. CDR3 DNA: TGTGCCAGCAGCAACGACAGGGAACATGGCTACACCTTC.

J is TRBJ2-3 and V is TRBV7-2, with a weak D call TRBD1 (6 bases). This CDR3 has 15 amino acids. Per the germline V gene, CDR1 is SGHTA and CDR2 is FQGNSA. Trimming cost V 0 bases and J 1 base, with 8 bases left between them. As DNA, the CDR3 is TGTGCCAGCAGCTTAGCGGCAGGGGGCACAGATACGCAGTATTTT. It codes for CASSLAAGGTDTQYF. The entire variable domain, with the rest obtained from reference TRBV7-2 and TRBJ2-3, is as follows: GAGVSQSPSNKVTEKGKDVELRCDPISGHTALYWYRQSLGQGLEFLIYFQGNSAPDKSGLPSDRFSAERTGGSVSTLTIQRTQQEDSAVYLCASSLAAGGTDTQYFGPGTRLTVL.

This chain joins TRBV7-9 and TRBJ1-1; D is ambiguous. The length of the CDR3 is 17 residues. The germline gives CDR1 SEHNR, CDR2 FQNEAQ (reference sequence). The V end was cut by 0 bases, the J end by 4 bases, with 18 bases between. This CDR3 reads CASSLALAGSSFTEAFF. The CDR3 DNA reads TGTGCCAGCAGCTTAGCCCTTGCGGGGAGTTCCTTCACTGAAGCTTTCTTT.

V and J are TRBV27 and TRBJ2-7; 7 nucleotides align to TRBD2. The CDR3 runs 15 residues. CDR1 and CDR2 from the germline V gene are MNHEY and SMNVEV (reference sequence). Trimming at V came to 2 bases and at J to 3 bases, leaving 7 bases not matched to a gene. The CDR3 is CASSLDGGSNYEQYF. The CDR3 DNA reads TGTGCCAGCAGTTTAGACGGCGGGAGCAACTACGAGCAGTACTTC.

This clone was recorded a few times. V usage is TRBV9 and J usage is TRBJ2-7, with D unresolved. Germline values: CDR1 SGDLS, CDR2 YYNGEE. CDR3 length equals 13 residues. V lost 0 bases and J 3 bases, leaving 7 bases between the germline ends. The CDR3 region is CASSVVPDYEQYF. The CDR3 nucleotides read TGTGCCAGCAGCGTAGTTCCAGACTACGAGCAGTACTTC.

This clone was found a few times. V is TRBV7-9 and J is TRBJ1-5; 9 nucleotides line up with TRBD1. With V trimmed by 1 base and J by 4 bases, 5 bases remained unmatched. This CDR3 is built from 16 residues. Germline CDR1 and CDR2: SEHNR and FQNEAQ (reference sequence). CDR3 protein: CASSLGRGTGNQPQHF. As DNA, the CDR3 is TGTGCCAGCAGCTTAGGGAGGGGGACAGGGAATCAGCCCCAGCATTTT.

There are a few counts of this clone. The CDR3 protein is CASSQEIRTAPLHF. Here the CDR3 DNA reads TGTGCCAGCAGCCAAGAAATACGGACAGCACCCCTCCACTTT. The rearrangement uses TRBV14 and TRBJ1-6; a possible D gene is TRBD1 (6 bases). Trimming took 0 bases from V and 11 from J, leaving 11 bases between them. This CDR3 contains 14 residues. Germline lookup yields CDR1 SGHDN and CDR2 FVKESK.

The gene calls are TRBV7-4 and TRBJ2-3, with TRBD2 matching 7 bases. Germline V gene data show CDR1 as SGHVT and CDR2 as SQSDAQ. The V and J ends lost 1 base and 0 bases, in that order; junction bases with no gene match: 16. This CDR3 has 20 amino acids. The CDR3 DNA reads TGTGCCAGCAGCTTAGTCCCCTATGATGAGCGGGGCCTCAGCACAGATACGCAGTATTTT. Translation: CASSLVPYDERGLSTDTQYF.

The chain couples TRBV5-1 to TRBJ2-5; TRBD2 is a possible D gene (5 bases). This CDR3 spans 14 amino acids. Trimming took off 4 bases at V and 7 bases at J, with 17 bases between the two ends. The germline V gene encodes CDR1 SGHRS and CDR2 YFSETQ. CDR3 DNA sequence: TGCGCCAGCAGCAACGGGCCAAGGGCGGGGACCCAGTACTTC. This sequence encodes CASSNGPRAGTQYF.

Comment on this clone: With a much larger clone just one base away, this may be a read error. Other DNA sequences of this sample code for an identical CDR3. CDR3: CASSLGGGSYNEQFF. The CDR3 DNA sequence: TGTGCCAGCAGCTTGGGCGGGGGCTCCTACAATGAGCAGTTCTTC. The V call is TRBV5-4, the J call TRBJ2-1, with 7 bases matching TRBD2. The trim removed 0 bases at V and 0 bases at J, leaving 0 bases unmatched. Germline-derived CDR1 and CDR2 are SGHNT and YYREEE (reference sequence). This CDR3 contains 15 residues.

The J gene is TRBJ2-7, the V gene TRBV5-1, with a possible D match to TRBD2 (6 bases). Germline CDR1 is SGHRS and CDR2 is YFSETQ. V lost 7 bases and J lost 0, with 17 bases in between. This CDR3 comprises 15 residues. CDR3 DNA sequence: TGCGCCAGCGGGACGGGGACTTCCTACTCCTACGAGCAGTACTTC. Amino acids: CASGTGTSYSYEQYF. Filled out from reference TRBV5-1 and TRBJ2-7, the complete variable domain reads KAGVTQTPRYLIKTRGQQVTLSCSPISGHRSVSWYQQTPGQGLQFLFEYFSETQRNKGNFPGRFSGRQFSNSRSEMNVSTLELGDSALYLCASGTGTSYSYEQYFGPGTRLTVT.

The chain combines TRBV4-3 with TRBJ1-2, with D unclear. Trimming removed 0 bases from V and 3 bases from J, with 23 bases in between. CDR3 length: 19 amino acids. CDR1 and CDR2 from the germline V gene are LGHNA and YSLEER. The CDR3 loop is CASSQDERARRARYYGYTF. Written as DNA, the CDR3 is TGCGCCAGCAGCCAAGATGAGAGGGCCCGACGAGCTAGATACTATGGCTACACCTTC.

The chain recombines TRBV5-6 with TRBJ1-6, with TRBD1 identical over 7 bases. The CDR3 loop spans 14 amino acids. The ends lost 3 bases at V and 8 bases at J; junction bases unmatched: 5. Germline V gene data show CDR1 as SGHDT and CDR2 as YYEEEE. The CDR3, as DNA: TGTGCCAGCAGCTCACAGGGGCGTCATTCACCCCTCCACTTT. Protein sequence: CASSSQGRHSPLHF.

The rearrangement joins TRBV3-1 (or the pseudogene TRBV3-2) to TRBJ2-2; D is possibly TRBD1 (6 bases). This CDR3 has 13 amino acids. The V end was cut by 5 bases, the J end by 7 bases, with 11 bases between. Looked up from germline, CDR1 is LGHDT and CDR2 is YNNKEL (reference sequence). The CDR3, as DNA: TGTGCCAGCAGCAGCAGGGGTAACGGGGAGCTGTTTTTT. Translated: CASSSRGNGELFF.

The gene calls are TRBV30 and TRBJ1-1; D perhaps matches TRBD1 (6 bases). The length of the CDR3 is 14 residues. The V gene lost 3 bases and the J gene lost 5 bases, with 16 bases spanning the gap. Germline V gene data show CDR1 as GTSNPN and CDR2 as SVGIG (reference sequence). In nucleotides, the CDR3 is TGTGCCTGGAGGCCTAGAGGGGGGGGGACTGAAGCTTTCTTT. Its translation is CAWRPRGGGTEAFF.

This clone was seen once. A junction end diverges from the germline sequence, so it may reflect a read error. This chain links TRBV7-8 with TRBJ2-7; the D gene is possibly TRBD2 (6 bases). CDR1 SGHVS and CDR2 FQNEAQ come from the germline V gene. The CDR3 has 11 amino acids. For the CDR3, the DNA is TGTGCCAGCAGGGACTACTACGAGCAGTATTTC. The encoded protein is CASRDYYEQYF.

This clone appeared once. The CDR3 is CASSGEITGELFF. The CDR3 region has the DNA TGTGCCAGCAGTGGTGAGATCACCGGGGAGCTGTTTTTT. The rearrangement joins TRBV2 to TRBJ2-2; D call uncertain. Germline V gene sequence: CDR1 SNHLY, CDR2 FYNNEI. CDR3 length: 13 amino acids. V shed 4 bases and J shed 4 bases, with 7 bases lying between them.

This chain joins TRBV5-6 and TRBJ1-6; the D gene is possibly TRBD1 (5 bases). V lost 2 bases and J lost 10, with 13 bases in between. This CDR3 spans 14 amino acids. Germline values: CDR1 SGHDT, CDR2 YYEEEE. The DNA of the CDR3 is TGTGCCAGCAGCTTATCAGGGTCGGTATCACCCCTCCACTTT. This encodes CASSLSGSVSPLHF.

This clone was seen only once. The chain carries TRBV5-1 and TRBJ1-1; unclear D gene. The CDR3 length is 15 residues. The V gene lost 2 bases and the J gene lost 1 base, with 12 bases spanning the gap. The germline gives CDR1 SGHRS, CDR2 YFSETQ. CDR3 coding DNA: TGCGCCAGCAGCTTAATGGACTTTTCGAACACTGAAGCTTTCTTT. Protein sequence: CASSLMDFSNTEAFF.

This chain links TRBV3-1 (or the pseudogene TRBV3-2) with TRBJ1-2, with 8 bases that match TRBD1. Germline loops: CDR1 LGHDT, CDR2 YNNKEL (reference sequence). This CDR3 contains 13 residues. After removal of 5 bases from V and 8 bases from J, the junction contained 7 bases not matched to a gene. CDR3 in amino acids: CASSNRQGNGYTF. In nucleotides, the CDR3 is TGTGCCAGCAGCAACCGACAGGGGAACGGCTACACCTTC.

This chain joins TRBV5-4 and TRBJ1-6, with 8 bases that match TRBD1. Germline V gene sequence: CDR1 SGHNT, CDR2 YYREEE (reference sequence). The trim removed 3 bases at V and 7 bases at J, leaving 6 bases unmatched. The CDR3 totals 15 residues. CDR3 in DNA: TGTGCCAGCAGCTCGGACAGGGTCGACAATTCACCCCTCCACTTT. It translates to CASSSDRVDNSPLHF.

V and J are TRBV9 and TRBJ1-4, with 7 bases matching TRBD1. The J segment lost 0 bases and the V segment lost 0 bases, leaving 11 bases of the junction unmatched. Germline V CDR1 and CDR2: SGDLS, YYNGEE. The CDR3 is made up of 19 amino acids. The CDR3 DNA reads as TGTGCCAGCAGCGTAGTAGGGGACAGACAAGTTGCAACTAATGAAAAACTGTTTTTT. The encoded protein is CASSVVGDRQVATNEKLFF.

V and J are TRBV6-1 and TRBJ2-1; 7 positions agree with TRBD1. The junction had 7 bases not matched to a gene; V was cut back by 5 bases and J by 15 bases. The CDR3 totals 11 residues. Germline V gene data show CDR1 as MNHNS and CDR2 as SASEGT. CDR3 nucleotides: TGTGCCAGCAGTTCGACAGGGTTGGTGTTCTTC. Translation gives CASSSTGLVFF.

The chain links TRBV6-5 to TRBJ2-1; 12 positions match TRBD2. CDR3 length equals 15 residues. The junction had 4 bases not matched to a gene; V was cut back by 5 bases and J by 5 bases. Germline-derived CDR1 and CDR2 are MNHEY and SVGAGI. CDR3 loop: CASSPSGGAHNEQFF. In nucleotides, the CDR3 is TGTGCCAGCAGTCCTAGCGGGGGGGCGCACAATGAGCAGTTCTTC.

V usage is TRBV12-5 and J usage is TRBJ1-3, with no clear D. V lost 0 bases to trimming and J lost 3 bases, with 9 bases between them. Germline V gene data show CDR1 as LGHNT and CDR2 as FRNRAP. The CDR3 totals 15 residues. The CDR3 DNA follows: TGTGCTAGTGGTTTGGTACGGAGTGATGGAAACACCATATATTTT. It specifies CASGLVRSDGNTIYF.